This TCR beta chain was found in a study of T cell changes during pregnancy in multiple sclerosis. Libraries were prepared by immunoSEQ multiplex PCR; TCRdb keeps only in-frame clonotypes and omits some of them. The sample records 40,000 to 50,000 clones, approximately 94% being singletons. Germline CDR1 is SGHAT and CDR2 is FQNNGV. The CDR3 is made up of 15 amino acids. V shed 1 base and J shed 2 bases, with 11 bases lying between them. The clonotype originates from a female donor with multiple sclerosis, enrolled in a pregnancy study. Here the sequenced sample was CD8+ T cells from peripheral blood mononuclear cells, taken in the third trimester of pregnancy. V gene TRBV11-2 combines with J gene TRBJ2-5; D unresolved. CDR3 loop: CASSLVALLQETQYF. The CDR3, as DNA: TGTGCCAGCAGCTTAGTTGCGCTGCTACAAGAGACCCAGTACTTC.